This TCR beta chain was sequenced for a study of shared clonotypes between healthy human individuals. Study-level background: The donors, two women and a few men, were aged 18 to 49.

With unsorted samples, genomic DNA was obtained from tens of millions of PBMCs. Measured with immunoSEQ multiplex PCR; TCRdb has only the in-frame clones, and not every one. The repertoire consists of some 470,000 clones, with over 65% occurring once and the leading ten covering approximately 13%. Study findings and constraints: Specimens sampled were limited to blood, with tissue repertoires likely differing.

This clone was seen a handful of times. Its antigen remains unidentified. V gave up 7 bases and J gave up 7 bases, with 4 bases separating them. In germline, CDR1 is SGHAT, CDR2 FQNNGV. This CDR3 has 10 amino acids. The clonotype was recovered from a middle-aged woman in good health. Some clones in this sample may be carry-over from other donors' samples. The chain has TRBV11-2 and TRBJ2-2; D gene uncertain. Material for sequencing was PBMCs. CDR3 DNA: TGTGCCAGCAAAATCGGGGAGCTGTTTTTT. Its protein product is CASKIGELFF.